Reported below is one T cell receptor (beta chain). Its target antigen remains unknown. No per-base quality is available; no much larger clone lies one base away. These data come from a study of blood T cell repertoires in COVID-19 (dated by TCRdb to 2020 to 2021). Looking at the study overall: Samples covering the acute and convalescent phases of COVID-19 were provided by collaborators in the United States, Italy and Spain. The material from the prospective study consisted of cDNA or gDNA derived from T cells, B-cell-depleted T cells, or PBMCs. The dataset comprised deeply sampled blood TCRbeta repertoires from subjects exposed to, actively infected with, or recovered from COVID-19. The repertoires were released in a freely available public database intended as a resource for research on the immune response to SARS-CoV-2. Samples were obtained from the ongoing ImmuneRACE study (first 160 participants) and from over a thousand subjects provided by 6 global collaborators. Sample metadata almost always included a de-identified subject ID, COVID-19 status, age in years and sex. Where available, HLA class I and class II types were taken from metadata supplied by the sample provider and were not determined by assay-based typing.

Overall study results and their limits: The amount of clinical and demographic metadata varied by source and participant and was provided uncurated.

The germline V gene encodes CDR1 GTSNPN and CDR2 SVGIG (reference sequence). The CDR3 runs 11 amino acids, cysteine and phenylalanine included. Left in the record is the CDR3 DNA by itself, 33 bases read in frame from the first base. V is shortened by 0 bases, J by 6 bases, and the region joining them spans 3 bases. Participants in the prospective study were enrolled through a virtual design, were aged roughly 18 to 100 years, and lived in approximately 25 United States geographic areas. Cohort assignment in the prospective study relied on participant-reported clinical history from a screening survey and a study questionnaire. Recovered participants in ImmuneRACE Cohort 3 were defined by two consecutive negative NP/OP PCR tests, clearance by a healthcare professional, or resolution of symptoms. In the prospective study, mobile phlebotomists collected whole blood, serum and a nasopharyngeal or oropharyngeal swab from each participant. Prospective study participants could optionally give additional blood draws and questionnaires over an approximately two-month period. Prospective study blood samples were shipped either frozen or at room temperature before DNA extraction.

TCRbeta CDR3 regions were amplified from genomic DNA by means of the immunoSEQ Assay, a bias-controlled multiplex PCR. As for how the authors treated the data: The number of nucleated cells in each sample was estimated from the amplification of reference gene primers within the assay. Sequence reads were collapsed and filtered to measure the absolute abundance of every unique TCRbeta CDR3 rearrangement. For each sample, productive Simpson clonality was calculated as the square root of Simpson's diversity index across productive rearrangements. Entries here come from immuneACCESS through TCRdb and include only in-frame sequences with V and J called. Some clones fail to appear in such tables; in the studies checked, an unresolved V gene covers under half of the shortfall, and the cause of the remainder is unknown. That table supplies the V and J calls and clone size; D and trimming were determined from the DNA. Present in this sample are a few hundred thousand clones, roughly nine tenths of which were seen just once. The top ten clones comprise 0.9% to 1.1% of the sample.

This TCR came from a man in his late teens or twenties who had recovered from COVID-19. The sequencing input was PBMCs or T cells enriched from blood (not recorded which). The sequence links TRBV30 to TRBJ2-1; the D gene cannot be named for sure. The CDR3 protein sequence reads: CAWSVINEQFF. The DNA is TGTGCCTGGAGTGTTATCAATGAGCAGTTCTTC.